The rows below give T cell receptor beta chains drawn from one sample of a study of blood T cell repertoires in COVID-19. Sequenced by immunoSEQ multiplex PCR; TCRdb stores in-frame clones only, minus some. The sample has approximately 210,000 clones, approximately 86% seen once; the top ten hold 14% to 15%. The source material was PBMCs or T cells enriched from blood (not recorded which). The receptors stem from a woman in her 50s with acute COVID-19. Both conserved end residues are trimmed from each CDR3. Fields, in order: V gene, J gene, CDR3 length, CDR3 protein.

>TRBV5-4|TRBJ2-2|13
ASSLDQRAAGELF
>TRBV28|TRBJ1-6|13
ASSPHRGGNSPLH
>TRBV27|TRBJ2-1|12
ASRTGYPGNEQF
>TRBV21-1|TRBJ2-3|14
ASSKVISEGTDTQY
>TRBV5-6|TRBJ2-7|13
ASSFPRGRLREQY
>TRBV10-1|TRBJ1-2|14
ASSESVCPGAYGYT
>TRBV19|TRBJ1-5|16
ASKLGGLGTAINQPQH
>TRBV27|TRBJ1-5|11
ASRRTAFQPQH
>TRBV5-1|TRBJ2-5|10
ASSVNQETQY
>TRBV28|TRBJ2-2|14
ASSLTGTGFTGELF
>TRBV7-2|TRBJ2-1|13
ASSFTSGGYNEQF
>TRBV27|TRBJ1-6|15
ASSPLGVGTGVSPLH
>TRBV7-8|TRBJ2-1|14
ASSPQTSGSYNEQF
>TRBV6-5|TRBJ2-5|11
ASRRGQQETQY
>TRBV7-3|TRBJ2-2|15
ASSPPDRGGGTGELF
>TRBV27|TRBJ2-7|12
ASKANGSPYEQY
>TRBV28|TRBJ2-4|11
ASSQGQGNIQY
>TRBV14|TRBJ2-5|13
ASSQRLAAQETQY
>TRBV5-1|TRBJ1-2|12
ASRDQQASYGYT
>TRBV28|TRBJ2-7|12
ASTWPGSIYEQY
>TRBV6-2/TRBV6-3|TRBJ2-7|12
ASSLPGRAYEQY
>TRBV5-1|TRBJ2-5|17
ASSLDEALAGGPSETQY
>TRBV2|TRBJ1-4|13
ASSNRLTPNEKLF
>TRBV10-3|TRBJ2-3|13
AICGQSISTDTQY
>TRBV7-2|TRBJ2-3|16
ASSFPRRGTGRTEAQY
>TRBV10-3|TRBJ1-6|12
AISDRESISPLH
>TRBV9|TRBJ2-2|13
ASSERGGRVGELF
>TRBV28|TRBJ2-7|13
ASSTTGLSSYEQY
>TRBV7-9|TRBJ1-3|15
ASSLGLTGVTGNTIY
>TRBV4-1|TRBJ2-5|13
ASSQGGLDQETQY
>TRBV19|TRBJ1-6|14
ASKGQGADLNSPLH
>TRBV19|TRBJ2-2|13
ASSIVAVNTGELF
>TRBV27|TRBJ2-3|12
ASSTRGATDTQY
>TRBV3-1/TRBV3-2|TRBJ1-2|11
ASSLDRVYGYT
>TRBV28|TRBJ2-7|15
ASSLWGSQGASYEQY
>TRBV7-9|TRBJ1-4|13
ASSFRQQGNEKLF
>TRBV6-5|TRBJ2-7|14
ASSYDSRGRGYEQY
>TRBV28|TRBJ2-3|16
ASSLSFVLAGFTDTQY
>TRBV9|TRBJ1-1|11
ASSVAGLTEAF
>TRBV6-5|TRBJ1-1|11
ASSYGRGSGAF
>TRBV5-6|TRBJ2-2|14
ASSLSGTGLVGELF
>TRBV6-5|TRBJ2-7|12
ASSYERRSYEQY
>TRBV9|TRBJ1-2|13
ASSIWERGDYGYT
>TRBV10-3|TRBJ2-1|13
AISERQGKYNEQF
>TRBV7-3|TRBJ2-1|14
ASSTTAGLAHNEQF
>TRBV28|TRBJ1-1|13
ASSLSVFMNTEAF
>TRBV18|TRBJ1-1|12
ASSTATGNTEAF